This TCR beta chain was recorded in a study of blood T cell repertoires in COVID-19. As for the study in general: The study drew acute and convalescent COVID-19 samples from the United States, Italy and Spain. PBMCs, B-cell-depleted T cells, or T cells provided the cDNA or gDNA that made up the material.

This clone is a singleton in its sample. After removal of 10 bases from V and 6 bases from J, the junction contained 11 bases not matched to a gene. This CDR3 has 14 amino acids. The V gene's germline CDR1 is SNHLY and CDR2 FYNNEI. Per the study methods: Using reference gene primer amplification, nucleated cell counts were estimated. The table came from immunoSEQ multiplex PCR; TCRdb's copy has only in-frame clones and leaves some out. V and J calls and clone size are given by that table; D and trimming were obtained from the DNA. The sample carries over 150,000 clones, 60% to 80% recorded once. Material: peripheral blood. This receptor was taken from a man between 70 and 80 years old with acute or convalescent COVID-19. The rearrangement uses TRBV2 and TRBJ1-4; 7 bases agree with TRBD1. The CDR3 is CATIQDRTYEKLFF. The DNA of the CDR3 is TGTGCCACCATCCAGGACAGGACCTATGAAAAACTGTTTTTT.